Listed below are T cell receptor beta chains from one sample, sequenced in a study of T-cell reconstitution after alpha-beta-depleted transplantation in children. TCRdb used MiXCR to reprocess the PCR reads, holding one entry per CDR3 protein. This table has about 400,000 distinct CDR3 sequences, 16% appearing once. Sample: PBMCs, mostly from graft donor cells, taken 360 days after TCRalphabeta/CD19-depleted stem cell transplant. The receptor source for this set is a boy under two years old who had a stem cell transplant for Wiskott-Aldrich syndrome, so the T cells may come from the graft donor. Both conserved end residues are part of each CDR3. A D gene is named only where the DNA matches it firmly. Clone size is given for some rows only: seen once, a few or many times, or a class if the clone is expanded.

few	TRBD1	TRBJ2-1	TRBV28	TGTGCCAGCAGTTTACCGGGACAGGGGATGAATGAGCAGTTCTTC	CASSLPGQGMNEQFF
NA	NA	TRBJ2-7	TRBV5-1	TGCGCCAGCAGGTACTCGACAGTAGCTGCCTACGAGCAGTACTTC	CASRYSTVAAYEQYF
few	TRBD2	TRBJ2-7	TRBV7-8	TGTGCCACCCTCGGGGAGGCGGGAGAGCGGTACGAGCAGTACTTC	CATLGEAGERYEQYF
many	NA	TRBJ2-5	TRBV29-1	TGCAGCCTCATTAACACCGGACATTCAAGGGAAGAGACCCAGTACTTC	CSLINTGHSREETQYF
few	NA	TRBJ2-7	TRBV20-1	TGCAGTGCTGGTCAGGCGGGGAACGAGCAGTACTTC	CSAGQAGNEQYF
NA	TRBD2	TRBJ2-1	TRBV6-1	TGTGCCAGCAGTGCCCCGGGACTAATATACAATGAGCAGTTCTTC	CASSAPGLIYNEQFF
few	NA	TRBJ2-6	TRBV5-1	TGCGCCAGCAGTTACCCAAGGTCTGGGGCCAACGTCCTGACTTTC	CASSYPRSGANVLTF
few	NA	TRBJ1-2	TRBV12-3/TRBV12-4	TGTGCCAGCAGCCGCCCCGGTGCCAGTTCCTATGGCTACACCTTC	CASSRPGASSYGYTF
NA	NA	TRBJ2-7	TRBV6-2/TRBV6-3	TGTGCCAGCAGTTACAAGCAAGCTTACGAGCAGTACTTC	CASSYKQAYEQYF
NA	TRBD1	TRBJ1-2	TRBV7-9	TGTGCCAGCAGCGCCGACAGGGCTAACTATGGCTACACCTTC	CASSADRANYGYTF
NA	NA	TRBJ2-3	TRBV6-2/TRBV6-3	TGTGCCAGCAGTTACAACGAACCAAAAGGGGGAAAGGCGCAGTATTTT	CASSYNEPKGGKAQYF
NA	TRBD1	TRBJ1-1	TRBV5-1	TGCGCCAGCAGCCCAACGGGACAGGGGGTGGGGACTGAAGCTTTCTTT	CASSPTGQGVGTEAFF
few	TRBD2	TRBJ2-1	TRBV6-5	TGTGCCAGCAGAGGACTAGTCAGTGAGCAGTTCTTC	CASRGLVSEQFF
NA	NA	TRBJ2-1	TRBV2	TGTGCCAGCAGTGTCCACAATGAGCAGTTCTTC	CASSVHNEQFF
few	TRBD2	TRBJ2-4	TRBV7-9	TGTGCCAGCAGCTTAGGACTAGCGGTAATAGCCAAAAACATTCAGTACTTC	CASSLGLAVIAKNIQYF
NA	NA	TRBJ2-2	TRBV6-1	TGTGCCAGCAGGGGGAGGATTGCCGGGGAGCTGTTTTTT	CASRGRIAGELFF
few	NA	TRBJ2-3	TRBV29-1	TGCAGCGTTGTGGAGTCTCCCTTCACAGATACGCAGTATTTT	CSVVESPFTDTQYF
NA	NA	TRBJ2-7	TRBV7-2	TGTGCCAGCAGCTTAGTAGCCGGGGTCCTCGAGCCGTACTTC	CASSLVAGVLEPYF
NA	NA	TRBJ2-7	TRBV11-2	TGTGCCAGCAGCTTAGGCAGGGTGAACTACGAGCAGTACTTC	CASSLGRVNYEQYF
few	NA	TRBJ2-3	TRBV10-1	TGCGCCAGCAGTGAGTTGGATTCAGATACGCAGTATTTT	CASSELDSDTQYF
NA	NA	TRBJ2-2	TRBV24-1	TGTGCCACCAGTGATTTTGGCAGGCACACCGGGGAGCTGTTTTTT	CATSDFGRHTGELFF
few	NA	TRBJ2-2	TRBV10-1	TGCGCCAGCAGTGATTCTAGCTCTCTCACCGGGGAGCTGTTTTTT	CASSDSSSLTGELFF
NA	NA	TRBJ1-5	TRBV6-1	TGTGCCATATCAGGGGTGTATAGCAATCAGCCCCAGCATTTT	CAISGVYSNQPQHF